Shown below are 22 T cell receptor beta chains from a single sample sequenced in a study of PD-L1 blockade in urothelial cancer. The time point: peripheral blood 6 weeks after treatment start. Profiled with immunoSEQ multiplex PCR; TCRdb holds only in-frame clones, not every one. In the table there are roughly 29,000 clones, approximately 81% of which are singletons. Material: PBMCs, obtained around atezolizumab (anti-PD-L1) treatment. These receptors all come from a man between 65 and 85 years old with urothelial cancer.

The chain recombines TRBV2 with TRBJ2-1; 11 nucleotides line up with TRBD2. This CDR3 comprises 14 residues. The germline gives CDR1 SNHLY, CDR2 FYNNEI. J gave up 5 bases and V 4 bases, and 1 base lay outside the gene matches. The CDR3 DNA reads TGTGCCAGCAGTGGACTAGCGGGGAACAATGAGCAGTTCTTC. Protein product: CASSGLAGNNEQFF.

V usage is TRBV6-6 and J usage is TRBJ1-6, with a tentative D call TRBD1 (5 bases). CDR3 size: 15 residues. Germline lookup yields CDR1 MNHNY and CDR2 SVGAGI (reference sequence). V lost 5 bases to trimming and J lost 1 base, with 9 bases between them. DNA of the CDR3: TGTGCCAGCAGTCAGGGCCGTTCCTATAATTCACCCCTCCACTTT. It is translated as CASSQGRSYNSPLHF.

The CDR3 is CASGLPSGEQYF. CDR3 coding DNA: TGTGCCAGCGGCCTCCCTAGCGGCGAGCAGTACTTC. The J gene is TRBJ2-7, the V gene TRBV6-1, with 7 nucleotides matching TRBD2. CDR3 length: 12 residues. Germline V CDR1 and CDR2: MNHNS, SASEGT. The trim removed 8 bases at V and 6 bases at J, leaving 7 bases unmatched.

The rearrangement joins TRBV7-2 to TRBJ2-7; D call uncertain. The germline CDR1 and CDR2 sequences are SGHTA and FQGNSA. The CDR3 extends over 13 amino acids. Trimming removed 4 bases at V and 5 bases at J, with 12 bases between. CDR3 coding DNA: TGTGCCAGCAGCTCACCTACCACCCACGAGCAGTACTTC. This translates into CASSSPTTHEQYF.

The rearrangement links TRBV6-1 to TRBJ1-2; possible D gene TRBD1, 6 bases. Germline V gene sequence: CDR1 MNHNS, CDR2 SASEGT. V lost 6 bases and J 6 bases, leaving 17 bases between the germline ends. The CDR3 is 14 amino acids. CDR3: CASRTRGGNDGYTF. In DNA, the CDR3 is TGTGCCAGCAGGACGAGGGGGGGGAACGATGGCTACACCTTC.

The rearrangement joins TRBV6-6 to TRBJ1-2; TRBD1 agrees at 8 bases. CDR1 is MNHNY, CDR2 SVGAGI, per germline (reference sequence). The CDR3 sequence is 14 residues long. V shed 5 bases and J 3 bases; nucleotides not matched to a gene: 5. The CDR3 DNA reads as TGTGCCAGCAGTAGTGACAGGGGAGACTATGGCTACACCTTC. This codes for CASSSDRGDYGYTF.

A note on this clone: An end of the junction does not agree with germline; a read error may underlie this. CDR3 loop: CASNEQGSDTQYF. Written as DNA, the CDR3 is TGTGCCAGCAATGAACAGGGCAGCGATACGCAGTATTTT. The chain carries TRBV6-1 and TRBJ2-3; a possible D gene is TRBD1 (6 bases). This CDR3 is 13 amino acids long. The V gene's germline CDR1 is MNHNS and CDR2 SASEGT.

The chain has TRBV5-1 and TRBJ2-3; D remains unclear. V dropped 1 base and J dropped 0 bases, with 15 bases sitting between them. The CDR3 has 17 amino acids. CDR1 and CDR2 (germline): SGHRS, YFSETQ. The CDR3 loop reads CASSLLGVGSSTDTQYF. The DNA of the CDR3 is TGCGCCAGCAGCTTGCTAGGAGTCGGATCTAGCACAGATACGCAGTATTTT.

This chain connects TRBV19 to TRBJ1-2; 9 bases match TRBD1. Germline-derived CDR1 and CDR2 are LNHDA and SQIVND (reference sequence). The J segment lost 8 bases and the V segment lost 5 bases, leaving 12 bases of the junction unmatched. The CDR3 sequence is 15 residues long. CDR3 amino acids: CASSLPGQGFQGYTF. DNA of the CDR3: TGTGCCAGTAGTTTACCGGGACAGGGTTTCCAAGGCTACACCTTC.

The rearrangement joins TRBV7-3 to TRBJ2-7; 7 bases align to TRBD2. Germline V CDR1 and CDR2: SGHTA, FQGTGA. V shed 5 bases and J 3 bases; nucleotides not matched to a gene: 10. This CDR3 is built from 15 residues. CDR3 sequence (DNA): TGTGCCAGCAGCCACTCCGGGACTACTATCTACGAGCAGTACTTC. Translating it yields CASSHSGTTIYEQYF.

The gene calls are TRBV6-5 and TRBJ2-2; D call uncertain. CDR1 and CDR2 from the germline V gene are MNHEY and SVGAGI. The CDR3 runs to 13 residues. Trimming stripped 2 bases from V and 6 bases from J, with 7 bases between. CDR3 nucleotides: TGTGCCAGCAGTTACGCCTATCCCGGGGAGCTGTTTTTT. Translation gives CASSYAYPGELFF.

By proportion, this clone is medium-sized. V gene TRBV6-1 combines with J gene TRBJ1-2; D not certain. V gave up 0 bases and J gave up 5 bases, with 13 bases separating them. Germline assignment: CDR1 MNHNS and CDR2 SASEGT. There are 15 residues in the CDR3. As DNA, the CDR3 is TGTGCCAGCAGTGAAGCGGTAGGAGGAGAATATGGCTACACCTTC. Translated, it gives CASSEAVGGEYGYTF.

The V gene is TRBV7-9, the J gene TRBJ2-7; 10 positions match TRBD2. Germline lookup yields CDR1 SEHNR and CDR2 FQNEAQ (reference sequence). V shed 5 bases and J 2 bases; nucleotides not matched to a gene: 6. The CDR3 is 15 amino acids. The CDR3 bases are TGTGCCAGCAGCCTATTTAGCGGGAGGACCTACGAGCAGTACTTC. Amino acid sequence: CASSLFSGRTYEQYF.

The V gene is TRBV11-2, the J gene TRBJ2-3, with TRBD2 matching 11 bases. V was pared by 4 bases and J by 5 bases, with 11 bases of the junction left unmatched. The CDR3 spans 17 residues. Germline assignment: CDR1 SGHAT and CDR2 FQNNGV. CDR3 bases: TGTGCCAGCAGCTCCGTTATTAGCGGGGGGGTCTTAGATACGCAGTATTTT. This translates into CASSSVISGGVLDTQYF.

In this sample, this clone turned up a few times. V gene TRBV5-4 combines with J gene TRBJ1-1, with 9 bases identical to TRBD1. The ends lost 7 bases at V and 1 base at J; junction bases unmatched: 5. This CDR3 region has 14 residues. In germline, CDR1 is SGHNT, CDR2 YYREEE (reference sequence). CDR3 in amino acids: CASYRTGENTEAFF. The CDR3 nucleotides read TGTGCCAGCTACCGGACAGGGGAGAACACTGAAGCTTTCTTT.

This chain links TRBV28 with TRBJ1-5; 7 bases are a match to TRBD1. Trimming cost V 5 bases and J 3 bases; bases outside gene matches: 7. This CDR3 comprises 15 residues. Germline V CDR1 and CDR2: MDHEN, SYDVKM. For the CDR3, the DNA is TGTGCCAGCAGTCCCACAGGGGCCTCCAATCAGCCCCAGCATTTT. It specifies CASSPTGASNQPQHF. Complete variable domain (other parts from reference TRBV28 and TRBJ1-5): DVKVTQSSRYLVKRTGEKVFLECVQDMDHENMFWYRQDPGLGLRLIYFSYDVKMKEKGDIPEGYSVSREKKERFSLILESASTNQTSMYLCASSPTGASNQPQHFGDGTRLSIL.

The chain couples TRBV7-9 to TRBJ2-1, with TRBD1 matching 9 bases. V shed 2 bases, J shed 7 bases, and the junction held 6 bases outside the gene matches. The CDR3 length is 15 residues. Germline values: CDR1 SEHNR, CDR2 FQNEAQ (reference sequence). The CDR3 nucleotides are TGTGCCAGCAGCTTAAGACAGGGGGGCATAAATGAGCAGTTCTTC. Its protein product is CASSLRQGGINEQFF.

This clone was seen just once. CDR3 sequence: CASSLFDRAEFF. CDR3 in DNA: TGTGCCAGCAGCTTGTTCGACAGGGCGGAGTTCTTC. The chain is built from TRBV5-6 and TRBJ2-1; 7 bases agree with TRBD1. This CDR3 is built from 12 residues. The germline gives CDR1 SGHDT, CDR2 YYEEEE. V gave up 1 base and J gave up 14 bases; unmatched junction bases: 6.

The count of this clone is one. This chain links TRBV5-6 with TRBJ2-1, with a weak D call TRBD2 (5 bases). V lost 7 bases and J lost 6, with 23 bases in between. This CDR3 is built from 16 residues. Germline lookup yields CDR1 SGHDT and CDR2 YYEEEE. This chain's CDR3 is CASGPLEWGIGNEQFF. The CDR3 DNA reads as TGTGCCAGCGGCCCACTAGAGTGGGGAATTGGCAATGAGCAGTTCTTC.

A single count supports this clone. The chain joins TRBV2 to TRBJ2-3, with D tentatively TRBD1 (6 bases). This CDR3 has 15 residues. CDR1 is SNHLY, CDR2 FYNNEI, per germline. The V end was cut by 5 bases, the J end by 4 bases, with 16 bases between. CDR3 loop: CASSQRRGNSDTQYF. In DNA form, the CDR3 reads TGTGCCAGCAGTCAACGTAGGGGGAATTCAGATACGCAGTATTTT.

The chain recombines TRBV2 with TRBJ2-2, with 7 bases identical to TRBD2. This CDR3 region has 15 residues. Germline lookup yields CDR1 SNHLY and CDR2 FYNNEI. With V trimmed by 7 bases and J by 4 bases, 9 bases remained unmatched. CDR3 DNA sequence: TGTGCCAGCAATTTAGGCGGGAGAGTCACCGGGGAGCTGTTTTTT. Its translation: CASNLGGRVTGELFF.

The genes are TRBV7-9 and TRBJ2-6; the D is unclear. Germline CDR1 is SEHNR and CDR2 is FQNEAQ (reference sequence). The V gene lost 5 bases and the J gene lost 0 bases, with 5 bases spanning the gap. The length of the CDR3 is 14 residues. CDR3 loop: CASSPNSGANVLTF. The CDR3 coding sequence is TGTGCCAGCAGCCCCAACTCTGGGGCCAACGTCCTGACTTTC.